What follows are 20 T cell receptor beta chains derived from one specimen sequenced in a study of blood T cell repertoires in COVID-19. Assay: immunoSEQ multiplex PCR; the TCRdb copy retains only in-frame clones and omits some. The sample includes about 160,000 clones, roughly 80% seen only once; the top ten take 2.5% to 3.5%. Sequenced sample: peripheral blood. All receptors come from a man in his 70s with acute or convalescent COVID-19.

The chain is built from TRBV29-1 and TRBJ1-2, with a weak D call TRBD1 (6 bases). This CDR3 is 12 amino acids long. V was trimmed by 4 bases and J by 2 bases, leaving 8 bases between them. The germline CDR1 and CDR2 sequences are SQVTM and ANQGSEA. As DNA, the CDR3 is TGCAGCGTTGTTCAGGGGAACTATGGCTACACCTTC. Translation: CSVVQGNYGYTF.

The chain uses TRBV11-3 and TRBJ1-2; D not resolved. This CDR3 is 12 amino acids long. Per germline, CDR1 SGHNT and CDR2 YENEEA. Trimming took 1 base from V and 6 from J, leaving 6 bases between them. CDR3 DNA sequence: TGTGCCAGCAGCTTAGGACAAGATGGCTACACCTTC. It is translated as CASSLGQDGYTF.

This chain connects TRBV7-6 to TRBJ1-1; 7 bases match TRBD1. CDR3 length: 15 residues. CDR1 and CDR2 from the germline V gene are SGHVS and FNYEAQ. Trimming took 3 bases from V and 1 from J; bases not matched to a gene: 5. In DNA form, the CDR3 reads TGTGCCAGCAGCTTGACAGGGATGGGGAACACTGAAGCTTTCTTT. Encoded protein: CASSLTGMGNTEAFF.

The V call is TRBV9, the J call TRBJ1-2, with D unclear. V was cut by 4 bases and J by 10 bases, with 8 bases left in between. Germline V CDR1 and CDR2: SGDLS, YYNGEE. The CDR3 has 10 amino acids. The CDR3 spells CASSFRDYTF. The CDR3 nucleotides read TGTGCCAGCAGCTTCCGGGACTACACCTTC.

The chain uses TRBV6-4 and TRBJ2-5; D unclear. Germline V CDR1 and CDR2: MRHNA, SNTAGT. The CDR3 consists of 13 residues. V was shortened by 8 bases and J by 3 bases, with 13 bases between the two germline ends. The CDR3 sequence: CASSWNQEETQYF. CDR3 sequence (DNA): TGTGCCAGCTCATGGAATCAGGAAGAGACCCAGTACTTC.

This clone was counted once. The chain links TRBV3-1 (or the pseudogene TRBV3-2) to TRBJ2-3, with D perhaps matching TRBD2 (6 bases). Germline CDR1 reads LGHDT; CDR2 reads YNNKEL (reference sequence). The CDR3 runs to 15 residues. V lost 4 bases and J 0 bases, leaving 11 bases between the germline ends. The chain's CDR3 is CASSPTGTSTDTQYF. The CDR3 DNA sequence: TGTGCCAGCAGCCCTACTGGGACTAGCACAGATACGCAGTATTTT.

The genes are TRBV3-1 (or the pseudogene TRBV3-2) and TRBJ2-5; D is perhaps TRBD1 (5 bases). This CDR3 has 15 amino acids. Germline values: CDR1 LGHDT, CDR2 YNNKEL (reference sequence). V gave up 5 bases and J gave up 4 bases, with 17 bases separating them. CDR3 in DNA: TGTGCCAGCAGCTCGCACACAGGCTTTGGAGAGACCCAGTACTTC. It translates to CASSSHTGFGETQYF.

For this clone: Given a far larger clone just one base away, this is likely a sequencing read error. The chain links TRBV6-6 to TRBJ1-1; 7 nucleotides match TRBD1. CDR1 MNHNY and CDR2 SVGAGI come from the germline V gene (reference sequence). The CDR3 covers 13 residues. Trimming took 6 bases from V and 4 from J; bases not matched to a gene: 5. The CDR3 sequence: CASSIQGTTEAFF. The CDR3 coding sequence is TGTGCCAGCAGCATACAGGGGACCACTGAAGCTTTCTTT.

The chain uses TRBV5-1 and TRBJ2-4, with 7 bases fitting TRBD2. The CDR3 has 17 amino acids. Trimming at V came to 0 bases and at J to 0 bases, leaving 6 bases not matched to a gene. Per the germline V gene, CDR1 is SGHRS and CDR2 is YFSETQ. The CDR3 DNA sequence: TGCGCCAGCAGCTTGGTCGCGGGGGTCCTAGCCAAAAACATTCAGTACTTC. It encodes CASSLVAGVLAKNIQYF.

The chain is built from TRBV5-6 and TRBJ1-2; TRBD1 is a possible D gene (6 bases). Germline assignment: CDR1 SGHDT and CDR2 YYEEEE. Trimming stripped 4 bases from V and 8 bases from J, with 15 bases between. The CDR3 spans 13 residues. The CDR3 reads CASSPFYREGYTF. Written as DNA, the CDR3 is TGTGCCAGCAGCCCCTTTTACAGGGAGGGCTACACCTTC.

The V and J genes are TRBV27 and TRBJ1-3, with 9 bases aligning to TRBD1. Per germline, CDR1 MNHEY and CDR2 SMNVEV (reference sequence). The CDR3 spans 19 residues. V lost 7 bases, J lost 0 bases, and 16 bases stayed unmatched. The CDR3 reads CASNHRGLNTPSSGNTIYF. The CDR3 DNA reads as TGTGCCAGCAATCACAGGGGGCTCAATACCCCTAGCTCTGGAAACACCATATATTTT.

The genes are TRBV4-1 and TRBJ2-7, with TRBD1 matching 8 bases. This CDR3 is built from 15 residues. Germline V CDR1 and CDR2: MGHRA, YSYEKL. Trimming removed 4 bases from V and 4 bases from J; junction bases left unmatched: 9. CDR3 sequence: CASSLGTGQFYEQYF. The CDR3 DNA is TGCGCCAGCAGCCTCGGGACAGGTCAATTTTACGAGCAGTACTTC.

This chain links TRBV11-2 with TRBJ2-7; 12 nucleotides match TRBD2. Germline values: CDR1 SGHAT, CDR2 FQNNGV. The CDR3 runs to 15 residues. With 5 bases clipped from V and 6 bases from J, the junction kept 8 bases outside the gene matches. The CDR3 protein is CASSQTSGGHREQYF. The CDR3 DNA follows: TGTGCCAGCAGCCAAACTAGCGGGGGGCACCGCGAGCAGTACTTC.

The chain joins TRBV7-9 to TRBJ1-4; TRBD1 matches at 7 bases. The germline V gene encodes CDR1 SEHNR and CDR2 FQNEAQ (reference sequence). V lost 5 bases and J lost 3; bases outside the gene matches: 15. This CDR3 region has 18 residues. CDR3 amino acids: CASSPLQIPGQPNEKLFF. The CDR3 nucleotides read TGTGCCAGCAGCCCCCTTCAGATCCCGGGACAGCCTAATGAAAAACTGTTTTTT.

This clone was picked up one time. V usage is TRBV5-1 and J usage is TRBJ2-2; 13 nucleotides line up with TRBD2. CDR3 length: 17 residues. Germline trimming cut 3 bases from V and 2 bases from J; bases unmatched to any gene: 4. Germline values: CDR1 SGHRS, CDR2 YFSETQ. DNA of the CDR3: TGCGCCAGCAGCTCCTCGGGACTAGCGGGAAACACCGGGGAGCTGTTTTTT. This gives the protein CASSSSGLAGNTGELFF. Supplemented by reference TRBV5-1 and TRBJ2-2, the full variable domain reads KAGVTQTPRYLIKTRGQQVTLSCSPISGHRSVSWYQQTPGQGLQFLFEYFSETQRNKGNFPGRFSGRQFSNSRSEMNVSTLELGDSALYLCASSSSGLAGNTGELFFGEGSRLTVL.

The CDR3 sequence is CATSDGSSVTSYNEQFF. DNA for the CDR3: TGTGCCACCAGTGATGGAAGTAGCGTTACTTCCTACAATGAGCAGTTCTTC. The chain couples TRBV24-1 to TRBJ2-1, with a weak D call TRBD2 (5 bases). Germline V lookup: CDR1 KGHDR, CDR2 SFDVKD. V was pared by 3 bases and J by 1 base, with 15 bases between. This CDR3 has 17 residues.

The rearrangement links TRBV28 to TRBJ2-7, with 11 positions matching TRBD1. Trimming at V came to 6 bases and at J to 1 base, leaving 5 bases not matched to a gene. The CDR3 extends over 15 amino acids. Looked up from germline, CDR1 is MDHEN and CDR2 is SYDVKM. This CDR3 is CASRVGTGGSYEQYF. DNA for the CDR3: TGTGCCAGCAGAGTCGGGACAGGGGGGTCCTACGAGCAGTACTTC.

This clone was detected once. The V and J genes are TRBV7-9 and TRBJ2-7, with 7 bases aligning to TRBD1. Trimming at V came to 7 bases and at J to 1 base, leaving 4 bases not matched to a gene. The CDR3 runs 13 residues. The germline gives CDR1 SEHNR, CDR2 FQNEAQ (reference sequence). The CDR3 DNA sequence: TGTGCCAGCAACCCGGACAGGTCCTACGAGCAGTACTTC. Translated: CASNPDRSYEQYF.

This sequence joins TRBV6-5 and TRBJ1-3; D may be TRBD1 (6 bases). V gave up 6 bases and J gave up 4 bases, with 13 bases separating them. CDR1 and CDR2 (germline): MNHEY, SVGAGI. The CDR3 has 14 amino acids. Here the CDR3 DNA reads TGTGCCAGCAGGAGGGGGTTTGACGGAAACACCATATATTTT. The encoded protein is CASRRGFDGNTIYF.

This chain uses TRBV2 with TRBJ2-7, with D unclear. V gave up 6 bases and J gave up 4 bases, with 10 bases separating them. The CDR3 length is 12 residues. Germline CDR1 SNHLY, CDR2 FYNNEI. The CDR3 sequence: CASSSLGYEQYF. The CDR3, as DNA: TGTGCCAGCAGCTCCCTAGGATACGAGCAGTACTTC. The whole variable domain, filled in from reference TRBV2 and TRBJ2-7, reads EPEVTQTPSHQVTQMGQEVILRCVPISNHLYFYWYRQILGQKVEFLVSFYNNEISEKSEIFDDQFSVERPDGSNFTLKIRSTKLEDSAMYFCASSSLGYEQYFGPGTRLTVT.